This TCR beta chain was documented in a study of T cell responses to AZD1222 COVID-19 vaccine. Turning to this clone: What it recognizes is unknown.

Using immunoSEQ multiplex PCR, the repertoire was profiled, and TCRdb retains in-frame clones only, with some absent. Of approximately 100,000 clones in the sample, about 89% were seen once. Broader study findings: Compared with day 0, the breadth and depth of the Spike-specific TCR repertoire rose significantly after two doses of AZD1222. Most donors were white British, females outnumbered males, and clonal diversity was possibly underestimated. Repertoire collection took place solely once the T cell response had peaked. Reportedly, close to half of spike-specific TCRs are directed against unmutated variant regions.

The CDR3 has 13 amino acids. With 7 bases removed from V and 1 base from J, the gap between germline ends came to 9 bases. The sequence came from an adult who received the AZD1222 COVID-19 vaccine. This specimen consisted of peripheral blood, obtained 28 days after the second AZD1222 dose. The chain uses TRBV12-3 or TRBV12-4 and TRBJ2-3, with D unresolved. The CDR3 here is CASTPGGTDTQYF. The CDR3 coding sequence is TGTGCCAGCACCCCAGGAGGCACAGATACGCAGTATTTT.